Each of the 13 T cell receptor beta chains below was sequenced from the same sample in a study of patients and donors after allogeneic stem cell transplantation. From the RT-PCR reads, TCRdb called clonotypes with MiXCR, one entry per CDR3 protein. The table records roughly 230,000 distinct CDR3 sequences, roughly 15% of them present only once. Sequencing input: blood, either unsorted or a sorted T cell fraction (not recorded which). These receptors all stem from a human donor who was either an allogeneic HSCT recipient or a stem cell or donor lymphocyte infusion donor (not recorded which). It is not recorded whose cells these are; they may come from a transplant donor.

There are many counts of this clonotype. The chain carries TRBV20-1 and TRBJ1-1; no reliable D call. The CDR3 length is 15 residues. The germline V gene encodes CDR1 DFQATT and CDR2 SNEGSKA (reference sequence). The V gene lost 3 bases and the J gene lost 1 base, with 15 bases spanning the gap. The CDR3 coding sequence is TGCAGTGCTAGTGGATCAGGCGGGAGGAACACTGAAGCTTTCTTT. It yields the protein CSASGSGGRNTEAFF.

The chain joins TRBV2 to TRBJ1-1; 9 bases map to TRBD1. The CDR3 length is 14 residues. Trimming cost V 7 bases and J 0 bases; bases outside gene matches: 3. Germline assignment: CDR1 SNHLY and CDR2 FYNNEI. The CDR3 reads CASTRTGVNTEAFF. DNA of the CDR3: TGTGCCAGCACCCGGACAGGGGTGAACACTGAAGCTTTCTTT. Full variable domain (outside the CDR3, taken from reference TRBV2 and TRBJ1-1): EPEVTQTPSHQVTQMGQEVILRCVPISNHLYFYWYRQILGQKVEFLVSFYNNEISEKSEIFDDQFSVERPDGSNFTLKIRSTKLEDSAMYFCASTRTGVNTEAFFGQGTRLTVV.

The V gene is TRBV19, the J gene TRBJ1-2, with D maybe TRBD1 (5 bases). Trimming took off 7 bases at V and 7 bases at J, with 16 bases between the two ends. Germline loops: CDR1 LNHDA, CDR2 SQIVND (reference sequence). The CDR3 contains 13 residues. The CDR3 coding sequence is TGTGCCAGTACCGAAAGCGCGGGGACTGGCTACACCTTC. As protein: CASTESAGTGYTF.

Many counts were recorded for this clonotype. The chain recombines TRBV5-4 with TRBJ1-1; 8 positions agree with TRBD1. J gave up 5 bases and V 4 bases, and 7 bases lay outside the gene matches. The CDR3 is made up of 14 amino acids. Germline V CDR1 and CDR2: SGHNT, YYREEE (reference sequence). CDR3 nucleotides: TGTGCCAGCAGCGGCAGGGGGCTGGGAACTGAAGCTTTCTTT. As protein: CASSGRGLGTEAFF.

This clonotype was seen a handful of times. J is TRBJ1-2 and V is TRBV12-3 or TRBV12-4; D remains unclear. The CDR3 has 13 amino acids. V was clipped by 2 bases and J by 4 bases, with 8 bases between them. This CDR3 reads CASSLSRFYGYTF. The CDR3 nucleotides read TGTGCCAGCAGTTTATCCCGATTCTATGGCTACACCTTC.

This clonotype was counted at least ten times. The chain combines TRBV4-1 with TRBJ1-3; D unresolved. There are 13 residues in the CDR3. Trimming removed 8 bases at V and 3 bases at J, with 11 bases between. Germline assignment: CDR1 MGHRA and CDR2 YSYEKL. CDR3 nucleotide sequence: TGCGCCAGCCACATGGCCGGTGGAAACACCATATATTTT. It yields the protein CASHMAGGNTIYF.

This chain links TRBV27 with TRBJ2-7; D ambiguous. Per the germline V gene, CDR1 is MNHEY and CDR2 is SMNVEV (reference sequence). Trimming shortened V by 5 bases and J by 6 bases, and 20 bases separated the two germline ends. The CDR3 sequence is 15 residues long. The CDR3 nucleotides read TGTGCCAGCAGTCCGATGCAACCAGGCAATTTCGAGCAGTACTTC. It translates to CASSPMQPGNFEQYF.

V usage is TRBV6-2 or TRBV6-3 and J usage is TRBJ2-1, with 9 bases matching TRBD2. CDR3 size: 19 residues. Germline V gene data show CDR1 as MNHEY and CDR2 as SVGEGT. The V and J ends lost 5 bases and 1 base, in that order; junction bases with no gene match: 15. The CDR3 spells CASSPARRGGDGSYNEQFF. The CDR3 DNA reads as TGTGCCAGCAGTCCCGCGAGGCGGGGGGGCGATGGTTCCTACAATGAGCAGTTCTTC.

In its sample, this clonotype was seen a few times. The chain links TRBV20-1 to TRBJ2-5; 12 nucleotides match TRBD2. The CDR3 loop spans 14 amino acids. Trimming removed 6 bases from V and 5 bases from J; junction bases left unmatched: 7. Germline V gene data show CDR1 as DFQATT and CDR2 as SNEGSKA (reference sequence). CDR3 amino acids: CSATSGTSGETQYF. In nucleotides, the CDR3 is TGCAGTGCGACAAGTGGGACTAGCGGGGAGACCCAGTACTTC.

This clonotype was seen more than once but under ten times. CDR3 region: CASSLSQGAWGETQYF. The CDR3 nucleotides are TGTGCCAGCAGTTTATCACAGGGGGCTTGGGGAGAGACCCAGTACTTC. The rearrangement joins TRBV27 to TRBJ2-5, with TRBD1 identical over 9 bases. CDR3 size: 16 residues. Germline V gene data show CDR1 as MNHEY and CDR2 as SMNVEV (reference sequence). J lost 4 bases, V lost 0 bases, and 6 bases had no gene match.

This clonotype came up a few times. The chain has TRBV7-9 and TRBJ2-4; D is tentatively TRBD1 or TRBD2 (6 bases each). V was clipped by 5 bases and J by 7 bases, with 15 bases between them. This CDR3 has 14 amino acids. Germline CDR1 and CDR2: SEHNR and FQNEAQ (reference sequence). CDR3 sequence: CASSLQIGGNIQYF. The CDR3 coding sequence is TGTGCCAGCAGCCTACAAATAGGGGGGAACATTCAGTACTTC.

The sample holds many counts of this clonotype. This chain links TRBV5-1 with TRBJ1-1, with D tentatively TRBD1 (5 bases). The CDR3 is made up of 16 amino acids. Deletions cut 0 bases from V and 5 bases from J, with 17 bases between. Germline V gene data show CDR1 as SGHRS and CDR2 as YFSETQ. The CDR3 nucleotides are TGCGCCAGCAGCTTGGGTCGGGGGTCTGGCGGAACTGAAGCTTTCTTT. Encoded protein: CASSLGRGSGGTEAFF.

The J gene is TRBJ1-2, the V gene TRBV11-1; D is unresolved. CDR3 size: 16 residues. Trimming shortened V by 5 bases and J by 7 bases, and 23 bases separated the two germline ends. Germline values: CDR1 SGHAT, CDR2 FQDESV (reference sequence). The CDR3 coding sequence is TGTGCCAGCAGCCGAGGGTGGCAGACGGGCCCATCTGGCTACACCTTC. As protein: CASSRGWQTGPSGYTF.